The source of this T cell receptor (beta chain) is a study of a mutant IDH1 vaccine in newly diagnosed glioma. In the study overall: Former treatment meant radiotherapy, temozolomide, or both; the majority had gotten both.

Germline V lookup: CDR1 MGHRA, CDR2 YSYEKL. The V end was cut by 1 base, the J end by 8 bases, with 9 bases between. This CDR3 has 13 residues. The data were produced by immunoSEQ multiplex PCR, yet TCRdb's version contains in-frame clones alone and is incomplete. The table has tens of thousands of clones, 70% to 90% seen once. The time point: week 5, during vaccination. A single vaccine dose contained 300 ug of mutant IDH1 20-mer peptide, and topical imiquimod was used with it. Donors' newly diagnosed IDH1-mutant WHO grade 3 or 4 astrocytomas lacked nuclear ATRX. With respect to this clone: Its antigen is as yet unknown.

The TCR sequence derives from a man aged 25 to 40 with glioma. This sample comprised PBMCs, obtained from a glioma patient whose treatment included an IDH1 peptide vaccine. This sequence joins TRBV4-1 and TRBJ2-1; D gene ambiguous. The CDR3 nucleotides read TGCGCCAGCAGCCAAGTAGGGATCGATGAGCAGTTCTTC. This encodes CASSQVGIDEQFF.